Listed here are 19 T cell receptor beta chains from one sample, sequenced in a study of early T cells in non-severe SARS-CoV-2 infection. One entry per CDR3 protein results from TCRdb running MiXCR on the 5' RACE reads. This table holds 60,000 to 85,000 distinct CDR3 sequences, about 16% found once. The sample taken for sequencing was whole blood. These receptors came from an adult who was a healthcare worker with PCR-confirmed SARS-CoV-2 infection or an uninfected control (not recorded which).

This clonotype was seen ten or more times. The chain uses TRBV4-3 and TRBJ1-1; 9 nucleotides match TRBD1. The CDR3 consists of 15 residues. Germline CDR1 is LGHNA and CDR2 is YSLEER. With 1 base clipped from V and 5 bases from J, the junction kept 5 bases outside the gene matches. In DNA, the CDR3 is TGCGCCAGCAGCCAAGGGGACAGGGCGAGGACTGAAGCTTTCTTT. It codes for CASSQGDRARTEAFF.

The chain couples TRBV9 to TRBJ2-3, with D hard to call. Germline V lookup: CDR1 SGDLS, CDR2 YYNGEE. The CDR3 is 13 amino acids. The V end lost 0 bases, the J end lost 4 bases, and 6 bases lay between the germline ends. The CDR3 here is CASSVGAADTQYF. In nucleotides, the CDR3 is TGTGCCAGCAGCGTAGGGGCGGCAGATACGCAGTATTTT.

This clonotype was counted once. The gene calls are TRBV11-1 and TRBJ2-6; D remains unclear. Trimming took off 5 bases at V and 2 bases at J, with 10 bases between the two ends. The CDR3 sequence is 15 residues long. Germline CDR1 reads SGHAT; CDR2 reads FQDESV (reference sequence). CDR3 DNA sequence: TGTGCCAGCAGCCCGTTTGCGGCTGGGGCCAACGTCCTGACTTTC. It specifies CASSPFAAGANVLTF.

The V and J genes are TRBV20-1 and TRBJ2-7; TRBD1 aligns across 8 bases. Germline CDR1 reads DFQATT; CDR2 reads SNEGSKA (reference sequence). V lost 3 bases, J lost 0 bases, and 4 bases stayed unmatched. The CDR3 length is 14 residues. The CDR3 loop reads CSASPGGFSYEQYF. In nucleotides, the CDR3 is TGCAGTGCTAGCCCAGGGGGCTTCTCCTACGAGCAGTACTTC.

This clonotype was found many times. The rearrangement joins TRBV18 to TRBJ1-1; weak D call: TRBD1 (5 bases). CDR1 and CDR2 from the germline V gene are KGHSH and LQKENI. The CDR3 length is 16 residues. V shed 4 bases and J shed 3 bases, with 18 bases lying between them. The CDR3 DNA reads TGTGCCAGCTCACGAACTGAGACAGTGTTCGACACTGAAGCTTTCTTT. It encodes CASSRTETVFDTEAFF. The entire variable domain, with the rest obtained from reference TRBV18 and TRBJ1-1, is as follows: NAGVMQNPRHLVRRRGQEARLRCSPMKGHSHVYWYRQLPEEGLKFMVYLQKENIIDESGMPKERFSAEFPKEGPSILRIQQVVRGDSAAYFCASSRTETVFDTEAFFGQGTRLTVV.

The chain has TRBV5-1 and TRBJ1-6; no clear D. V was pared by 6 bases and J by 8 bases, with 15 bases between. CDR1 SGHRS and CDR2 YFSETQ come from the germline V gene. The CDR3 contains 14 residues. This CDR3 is CASKKDIRYSPLHF. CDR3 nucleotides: TGCGCCAGCAAGAAAGACATCCGTTATTCACCCCTCCACTTT. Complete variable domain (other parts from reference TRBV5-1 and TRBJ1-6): KAGVTQTPRYLIKTRGQQVTLSCSPISGHRSVSWYQQTPGQGLQFLFEYFSETQRNKGNFPGRFSGRQFSNSRSEMNVSTLELGDSALYLCASKKDIRYSPLHFGNGTRLTVT.

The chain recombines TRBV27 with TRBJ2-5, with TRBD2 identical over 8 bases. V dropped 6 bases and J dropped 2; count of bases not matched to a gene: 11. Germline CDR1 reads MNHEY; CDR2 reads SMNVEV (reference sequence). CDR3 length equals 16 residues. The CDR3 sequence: CASSRTAGVGQETQYF. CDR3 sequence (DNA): TGTGCCAGCAGCCGGACAGCGGGAGTGGGTCAAGAGACCCAGTACTTC.

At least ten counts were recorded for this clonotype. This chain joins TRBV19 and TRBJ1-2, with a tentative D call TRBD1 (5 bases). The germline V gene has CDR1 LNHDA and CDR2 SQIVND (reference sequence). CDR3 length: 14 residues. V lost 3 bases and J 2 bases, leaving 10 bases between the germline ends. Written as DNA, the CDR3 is TGTGCCAGTAGTATTCAGGGACTGAACTATGGCTACACCTTC. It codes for CASSIQGLNYGYTF.

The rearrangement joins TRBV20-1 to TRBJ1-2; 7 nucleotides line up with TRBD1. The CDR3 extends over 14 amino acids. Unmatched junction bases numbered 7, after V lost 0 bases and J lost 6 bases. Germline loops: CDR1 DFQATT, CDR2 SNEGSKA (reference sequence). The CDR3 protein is CSAREQGVNHGYTF. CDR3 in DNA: TGCAGTGCTAGAGAGCAGGGGGTAAACCATGGCTACACCTTC.

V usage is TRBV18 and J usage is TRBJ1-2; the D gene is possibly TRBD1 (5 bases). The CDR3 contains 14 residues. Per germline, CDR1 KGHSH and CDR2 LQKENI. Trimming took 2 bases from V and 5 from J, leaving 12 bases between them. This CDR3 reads CASSPEGRRYGYTF. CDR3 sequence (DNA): TGTGCCAGCTCACCAGAGGGGAGACGTTATGGCTACACCTTC.

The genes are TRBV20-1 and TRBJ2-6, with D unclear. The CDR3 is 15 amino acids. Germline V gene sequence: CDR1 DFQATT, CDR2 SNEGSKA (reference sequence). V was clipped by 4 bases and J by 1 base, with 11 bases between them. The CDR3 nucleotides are TGCAGTGCTATTAAGGATCCATCTGGGGCCAACGTCCTGACTTTC. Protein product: CSAIKDPSGANVLTF.

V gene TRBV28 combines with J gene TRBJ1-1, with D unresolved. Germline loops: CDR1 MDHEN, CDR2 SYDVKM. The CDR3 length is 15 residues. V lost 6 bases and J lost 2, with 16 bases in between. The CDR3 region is CASRPPSPGNTEAFF. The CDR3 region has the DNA TGTGCCAGCAGACCCCCGAGCCCAGGAAACACTGAAGCTTTCTTT.

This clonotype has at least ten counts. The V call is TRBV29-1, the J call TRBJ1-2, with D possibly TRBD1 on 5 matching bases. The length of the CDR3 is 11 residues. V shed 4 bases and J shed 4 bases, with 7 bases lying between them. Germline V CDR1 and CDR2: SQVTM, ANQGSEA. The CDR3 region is CSVGQSYGYTF. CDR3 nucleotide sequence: TGCAGCGTTGGACAGTCCTATGGCTACACCTTC. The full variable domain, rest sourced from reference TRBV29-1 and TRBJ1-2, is SAVISQKPSRDICQRGTSLTIQCQVDSQVTMMFWYRQQPGQSLTLIATANQGSEATYESGFVIDKFPISRPNLTFSTLTVSNMSPEDSSIYLCSVGQSYGYTFGSGTRLTVV.

In nucleotides, the CDR3 is TGTGCCAGCAGCCAAGGGGGTTTCGGTGAGCAGTTCTTC. Encoded protein: CASSQGGFGEQFF. V gene TRBV3-1 combines with J gene TRBJ2-1; D gene uncertain. Germline assignment: CDR1 LGHDT and CDR2 YNNKEL (reference sequence). The ends were cut back, 1 base at V and 9 bases at J, with 10 bases in the middle. The CDR3 is 13 residues long.

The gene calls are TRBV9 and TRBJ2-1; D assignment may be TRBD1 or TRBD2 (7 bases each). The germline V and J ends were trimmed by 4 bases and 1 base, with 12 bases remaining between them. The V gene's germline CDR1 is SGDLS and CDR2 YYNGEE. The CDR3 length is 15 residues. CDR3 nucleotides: TGTGCCAGCAGCCAGGGGGGGAGATCCTACAATGAGCAGTTCTTC. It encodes CASSQGGRSYNEQFF. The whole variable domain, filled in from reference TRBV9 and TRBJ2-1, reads DSGVTQTPKHLITATGQRVTLRCSPRSGDLSVYWYQQSLDQGLQFLIQYYNGEERAKGNILERFSAQQFPDLHSELNLSSLELGDSALYFCASSQGGRSYNEQFFGPGTRLTVL.

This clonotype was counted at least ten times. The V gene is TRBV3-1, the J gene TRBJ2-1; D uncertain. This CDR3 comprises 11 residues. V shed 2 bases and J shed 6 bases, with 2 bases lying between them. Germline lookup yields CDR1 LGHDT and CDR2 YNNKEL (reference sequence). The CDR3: CASSQFNEQFF. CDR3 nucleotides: TGTGCCAGCAGCCAATTCAATGAGCAGTTCTTC.

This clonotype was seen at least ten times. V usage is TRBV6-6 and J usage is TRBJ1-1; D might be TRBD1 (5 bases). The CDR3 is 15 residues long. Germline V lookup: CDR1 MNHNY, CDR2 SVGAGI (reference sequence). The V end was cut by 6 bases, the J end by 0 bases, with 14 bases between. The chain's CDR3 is CASSRTRDLNTEAFF. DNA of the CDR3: TGTGCCAGCAGCCGAACCAGGGACCTGAACACTGAAGCTTTCTTT.

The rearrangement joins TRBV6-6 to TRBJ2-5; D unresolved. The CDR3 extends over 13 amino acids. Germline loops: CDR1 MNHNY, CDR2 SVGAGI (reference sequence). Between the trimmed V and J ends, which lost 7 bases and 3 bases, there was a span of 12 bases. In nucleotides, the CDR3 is TGTGCCAGCACTGTTTTCGAAAAAGAGACCCAGTACTTC. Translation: CASTVFEKETQYF.

The chain's CDR3 is CATSRDIGGEAFF. DNA of the CDR3: TGTGCCACCAGCAGAGATATCGGGGGGGAAGCTTTCTTT. The V gene is TRBV15, the J gene TRBJ1-1, with a weak D call TRBD1 (5 bases). V was trimmed by 0 bases and J by 8 bases, leaving 10 bases between them. Germline V gives CDR1 LNHNV, CDR2 YYDKDF (reference sequence). The CDR3 has 13 amino acids.